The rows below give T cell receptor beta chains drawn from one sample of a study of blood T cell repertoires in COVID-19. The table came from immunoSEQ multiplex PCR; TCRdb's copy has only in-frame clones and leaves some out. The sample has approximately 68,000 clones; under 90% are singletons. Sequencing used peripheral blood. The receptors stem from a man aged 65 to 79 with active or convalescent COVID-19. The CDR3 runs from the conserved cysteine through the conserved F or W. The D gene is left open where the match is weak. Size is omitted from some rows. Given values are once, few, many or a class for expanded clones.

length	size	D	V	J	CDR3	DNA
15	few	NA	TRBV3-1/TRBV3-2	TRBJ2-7	CASSRPGLIASEQYF	TGTGCCAGCAGCCGGCCGGGACTCATAGCCTCCGAGCAGTACTTC
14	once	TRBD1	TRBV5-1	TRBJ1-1	CASSPRQGNTEAFF	TGCGCCAGCAGCCCCCGACAGGGGAACACTGAAGCTTTCTTT
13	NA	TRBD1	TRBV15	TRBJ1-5	CATSGGGYQPQHF	TGTGCCACCAGCGGAGGGGGCTATCAGCCCCAGCATTTT
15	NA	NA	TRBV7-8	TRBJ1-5	CASSPQGTFNQPQHF	TGTGCCAGCAGCCCGCAGGGGACGTTCAATCAGCCCCAGCATTTT
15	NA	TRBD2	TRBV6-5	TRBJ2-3	CASSYGSGSSDTQYF	TGTGCCAGCAGTTATGGTAGCGGGAGTTCTGATACGCAGTATTTT
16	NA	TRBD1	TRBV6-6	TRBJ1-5	CASSGRGGLSNQPQHF	TGTGCCAGCAGTGGGAGAGGGGGCCTTAGCAATCAGCCCCAGCATTTT
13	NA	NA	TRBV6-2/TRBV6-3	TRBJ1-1	CASSPLQGTEAFF	TGTGCCAGCAGCCCATTACAGGGAACTGAAGCTTTCTTT
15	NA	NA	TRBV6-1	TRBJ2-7	CASSEEIGYYYEQYF	TGTGCCAGCAGTGAAGAAATTGGCTACTACTACGAGCAGTACTTC
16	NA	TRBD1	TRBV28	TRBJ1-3	CASSSPTGGAGNTIYF	TGTGCCAGCAGTTCTCCCACAGGGGGGGCTGGAAACACCATATATTTT
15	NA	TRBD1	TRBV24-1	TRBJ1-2	CATSDSDRAGYGYTF	TGTGCCACCAGTGACTCTGACAGGGCGGGCTATGGCTACACCTTC
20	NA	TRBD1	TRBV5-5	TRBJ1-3	CASSSAWNHGQGARGNTIYF	TGTGCCAGCAGCTCTGCTTGGAACCATGGACAGGGGGCGAGGGGAAACACCATATATTTT
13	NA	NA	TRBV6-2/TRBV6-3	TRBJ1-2	CASSYDRTQGYTF	TGTGCCAGCAGTTACGACAGAACCCAAGGCTACACCTTC
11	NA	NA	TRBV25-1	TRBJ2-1	CASSPYNEQFF	TGTGCCAGCAGCCCTTACAATGAGCAGTTCTTC
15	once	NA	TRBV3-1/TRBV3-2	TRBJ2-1	CASSRQGGRSNEQFF	TGTGCCAGCAGCCGACAGGGAGGTAGGAGCAATGAGCAGTTCTTC
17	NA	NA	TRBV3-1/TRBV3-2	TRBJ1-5	CASSQEQEPYSNQPQHF	TGTGCCAGCAGCCAAGAACAGGAACCTTATAGCAATCAGCCCCAGCATTTT
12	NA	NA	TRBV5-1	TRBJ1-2	CASSLDRDGYTF	TGCGCCAGCAGCTTGGATCGGGATGGCTACACCTTC
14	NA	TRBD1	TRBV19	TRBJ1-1	CASRQGPGNTEAFF	TGTGCCAGTAGACAGGGGCCCGGGAACACTGAAGCTTTCTTT
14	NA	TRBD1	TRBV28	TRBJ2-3	CASSSGQDTDTQYF	TGTGCCAGCAGTTCGGGACAGGACACAGATACGCAGTATTTT
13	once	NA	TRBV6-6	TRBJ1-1	CASIRHVNTEAFF	TGTGCCAGCATAAGACACGTGAACACTGAAGCTTTCTTT
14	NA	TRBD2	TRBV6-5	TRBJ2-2	CASRLAGDTGELFF	TGTGCCAGCAGGCTAGCGGGAGACACCGGGGAGCTGTTTTTT
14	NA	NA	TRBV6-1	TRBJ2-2	CASRPELYTGELFF	TGTGCCAGCCGGCCGGAGCTATACACCGGGGAGCTGTTTTTT
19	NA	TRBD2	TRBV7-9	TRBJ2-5	CASSPPWGTSGRFQETQYF	TGTGCCAGCAGTCCGCCTTGGGGGACTAGCGGGAGGTTCCAAGAGACCCAGTACTTC
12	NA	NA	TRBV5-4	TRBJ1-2	CASSLGVYGYTF	TGTGCCAGCAGCTTGGGAGTGTATGGCTACACCTTC
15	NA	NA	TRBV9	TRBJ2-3	CASSSGGTSIDTQYF	TGTGCCAGCAGCTCAGGGGGGACTAGTATAGATACGCAGTATTTT
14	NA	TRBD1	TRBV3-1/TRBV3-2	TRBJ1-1	CASSHQTGGAEAFF	TGTGCCAGCAGCCATCAAACAGGGGGCGCGGAGGCTTTCTTT
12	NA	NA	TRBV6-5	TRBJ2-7	CATVVAPYEQYF	TGTGCCACCGTGGTGGCCCCCTACGAGCAGTACTTC
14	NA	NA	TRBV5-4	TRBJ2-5	CASSLQGQRETQYF	TGTGCCAGCAGCTTGCAAGGGCAGCGGGAGACCCAGTACTTC
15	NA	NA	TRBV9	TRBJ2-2	CASSAPGSNTGELFF	TGTGCCAGCAGCGCACCAGGGTCGAACACCGGGGAGCTGTTTTTT
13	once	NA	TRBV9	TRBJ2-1	CASSVEAGNEQFF	TGTGCCAGCAGCGTAGAGGCGGGGAATGAGCAGTTCTTC
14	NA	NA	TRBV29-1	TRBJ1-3	CSVRTENSGNTIYF	TGCAGCGTTCGGACAGAGAACTCTGGAAACACCATATATTTT
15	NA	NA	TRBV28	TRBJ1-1	CASSPWTVTDTEAFF	TGTGCCAGCAGTCCATGGACAGTAACGGACACTGAAGCTTTCTTT
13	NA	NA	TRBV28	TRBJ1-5	CASSLQGWQPQHF	TGTGCCAGCAGTTTACAGGGTTGGCAGCCCCAGCATTTT
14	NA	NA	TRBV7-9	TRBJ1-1	CASSLSSGFTEAFF	TGTGCCAGCAGCTTATCCTCGGGATTCACTGAAGCTTTCTTT
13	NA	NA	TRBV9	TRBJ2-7	CASSRQVSYEQYF	TGTGCCAGCAGCCGACAGGTTTCCTACGAGCAGTACTTC
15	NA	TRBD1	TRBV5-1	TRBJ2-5	CASSPRTGDGETQYF	TGCGCCAGCAGCCCCAGGACAGGGGACGGAGAGACCCAGTACTTC
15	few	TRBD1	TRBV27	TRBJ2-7	CASSLSRDRGHEQYF	TGTGCCAGCAGTTTAAGCCGGGACAGGGGGCACGAGCAGTACTTC
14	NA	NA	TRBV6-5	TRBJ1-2	CASSSRGGGYGYTF	TGTGCCAGCAGCTCCCGGGGGGGTGGCTATGGCTACACCTTC
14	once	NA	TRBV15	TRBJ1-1	CATSRDRLTTEAFF	TGTGCCACCAGCAGAGATCGGTTAACCACTGAAGCTTTCTTT
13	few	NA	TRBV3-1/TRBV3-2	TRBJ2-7	CASREGVRGEQYF	TGTGCCAGCAGAGAGGGGGTTAGAGGCGAGCAGTACTTC
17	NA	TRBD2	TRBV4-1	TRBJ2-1	CASSQGTSGRDYNEQFF	TGCGCCAGCAGCCAAGGGACTAGTGGCCGGGACTACAATGAGCAGTTCTTC
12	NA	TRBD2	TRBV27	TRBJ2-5	CAWGGDQETQYF	TGTGCCTGGGGGGGGGACCAAGAGACCCAGTACTTC
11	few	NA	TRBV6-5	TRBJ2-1	CASTLEEEQFF	TGTGCCAGCACCCTGGAGGAGGAGCAGTTCTTC
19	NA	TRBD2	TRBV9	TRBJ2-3	CASSAGTSGSRWVPDTQYF	TGTGCCAGCAGCGCCGGGACTAGCGGGAGTCGGTGGGTTCCAGATACGCAGTATTTT
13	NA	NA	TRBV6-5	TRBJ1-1	CASRLTGNTEAFF	TGTGCCAGCAGACTTACAGGGAACACTGAAGCTTTCTTT
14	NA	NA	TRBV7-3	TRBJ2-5	CASSPRGGTETQYF	TGTGCCAGCAGCCCCAGGGGAGGGACGGAGACCCAGTACTTC
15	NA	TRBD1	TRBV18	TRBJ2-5	CASSRDRGAQETQYF	TGTGCCAGCTCACGGGACAGGGGCGCCCAAGAGACCCAGTACTTC
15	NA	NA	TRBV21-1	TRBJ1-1	CASSKGSGQGIEAFF	TGTGCCAGCAGCAAAGGATCGGGACAGGGAATTGAAGCTTTCTTT
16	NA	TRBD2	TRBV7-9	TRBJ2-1	CASRGAGSGQANEQFF	TGTGCCAGCAGAGGAGCGGGGTCCGGCCAGGCCAATGAGCAGTTCTTC
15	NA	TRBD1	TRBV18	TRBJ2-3	CASSPQGATTDTQYF	TGTGCCAGCTCACCACAGGGGGCAACCACAGATACGCAGTATTTT
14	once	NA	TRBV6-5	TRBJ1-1	CASGGVGLNTEAFF	TGTGCCAGCGGAGGGGTAGGTTTGAACACTGAAGCTTTCTTT
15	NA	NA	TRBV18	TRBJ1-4	CASSPGRGRNEKLFF	TGTGCCAGCTCACCCGGGCGGGGGCGGAATGAAAAACTGTTTTTT
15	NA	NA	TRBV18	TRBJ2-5	CASSPPVGDEETQYF	TGTGCCAGCTCACCGCCCGTGGGCGACGAAGAGACCCAGTACTTC
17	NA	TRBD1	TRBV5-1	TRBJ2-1	CASSLGAPGTGFGEQFF	TGCGCCAGCAGCTTGGGCGCCCCCGGGACAGGGTTTGGTGAGCAGTTCTTC
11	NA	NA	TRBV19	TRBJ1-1	CASTSWSEAFF	TGTGCCAGTACGTCGTGGAGTGAAGCTTTCTTT
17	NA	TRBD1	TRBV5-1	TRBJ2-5	CARRGAMGQGASETQYF	TGCGCCCGCCGGGGGGCGATGGGACAGGGGGCTTCAGAGACCCAGTACTTC
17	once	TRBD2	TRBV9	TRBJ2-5	CASSVSPWAGEQETQYF	TGTGCCAGCAGCGTTTCCCCATGGGCGGGGGAGCAAGAGACCCAGTACTTC
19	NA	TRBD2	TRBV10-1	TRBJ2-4	CASSDSGTSGTASINIQYF	TGCGCCAGCAGTGACTCCGGGACTAGCGGGACGGCGTCGATAAACATTCAGTACTTC
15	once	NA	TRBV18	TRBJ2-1	CASSPSESSYNEQFF	TGTGCCAGCTCCCCTAGCGAGAGCTCCTACAATGAGCAGTTCTTC
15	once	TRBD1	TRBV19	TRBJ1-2	CASREPGQGWYGYTF	TGTGCCAGTAGGGAGCCGGGACAGGGTTGGTATGGCTACACCTTC